The 25 T cell receptor beta chains reported below all come from one sample, sequenced in a study of technical replicates of blood from a few donors. Generated by immunoSEQ multiplex PCR, the TCRdb table keeps only in-frame clones and is missing some. Of approximately 85,000 clones detected, 94% appear once; the ten largest clones hold under 0.3%. Sample: T cells isolated from PBMCs. The receptors derive from a human donor in good health.

This chain's CDR3 is CASSIFGDRGSTDTQYF. The CDR3 bases are TGTGCCAGTAGTATTTTCGGGGACAGGGGAAGCACAGATACGCAGTATTTT. This chain connects TRBV19 to TRBJ2-3, with 10 bases matching TRBD1. The CDR3 is made up of 17 amino acids. Germline V gene lookup returns CDR1 LNHDA and CDR2 SQIVND (reference sequence). The trim removed 3 bases at V and 0 bases at J, leaving 6 bases unmatched.

This chain connects TRBV10-3 to TRBJ1-2; 8 nucleotides align to TRBD1. Trimming took 3 bases from V and 8 from J; bases not matched to a gene: 8. Germline CDR1 and CDR2: ENHRY and SYGVKD. The CDR3 consists of 14 residues. The CDR3 coding sequence is TGTGCCATCAGTGAAAACCGGGACAGGCAGGGCTACACCTTC. Translation gives CAISENRDRQGYTF.

The chain couples TRBV6-4 to TRBJ2-3, with a tentative D call TRBD1 (5 bases). The CDR3 covers 15 residues. Germline assignment: CDR1 MRHNA and CDR2 SNTAGT. V lost 6 bases and J 6 bases, leaving 19 bases between the germline ends. CDR3 DNA sequence: TGTGCCAGCAGGGGGCGGAAGGTCAGCCCCGATACGCAGTATTTT. Translating gives CASRGRKVSPDTQYF.

This clone was found a few times. This rearrangement joins TRBV29-1 to TRBJ1-5, with 8 bases aligning to TRBD1. With V trimmed by 4 bases and J by 3 bases, 2 bases remained unmatched. The germline V gene has CDR1 SQVTM and CDR2 ANQGSEA. This CDR3 contains 13 residues. The CDR3 DNA reads TGCAGCGTTGGGACAGGGAACAATCAGCCCCAGCATTTT. This gives the protein CSVGTGNNQPQHF.

CDR3 in amino acids: CASSPLDRDLNTIYF. CDR3 bases: TGTGCCAGCAGTCCTTTGGACAGGGACTTGAACACCATATATTTT. This chain uses TRBV28 with TRBJ1-3; 8 nucleotides agree with TRBD1. The germline V gene has CDR1 MDHEN and CDR2 SYDVKM. The V segment lost 5 bases and the J segment 7 bases; nucleotides outside the gene matches: 10. This CDR3 contains 15 residues.

The V and J genes are TRBV18 and TRBJ1-4; D unclear. Germline assignment: CDR1 KGHSH and CDR2 LQKENI. Trimming took off 0 bases at V and 4 bases at J, with 21 bases between the two ends. This CDR3 region has 19 residues. The CDR3 sequence: CASSPPLRTTKPHNEKLFF. The CDR3 coding sequence is TGTGCCAGCTCACCACCTTTACGGACTACCAAGCCTCATAATGAAAAACTGTTTTTT.

This chain joins TRBV5-1 and TRBJ2-7; the D gene is possibly TRBD1 (6 bases). The CDR3 is 14 amino acids. The V gene lost 0 bases and the J gene lost 4 bases, with 11 bases spanning the gap. Germline assignment: CDR1 SGHRS and CDR2 YFSETQ. The CDR3: CASSLAQGLYEQYF. As DNA, the CDR3 is TGCGCCAGCAGCTTGGCCCAGGGGCTTTACGAGCAGTACTTC.

V usage is TRBV7-8 and J usage is TRBJ1-1; no firm D call. This CDR3 is 15 amino acids long. With 2 bases removed from V and 4 bases from J, the gap between germline ends came to 14 bases. CDR1 is SGHVS, CDR2 FQNEAQ, per germline. The CDR3 is CASSLTPISSTEAFF. The CDR3 nucleotides read TGTGCCAGCAGCTTAACTCCCATATCTTCCACTGAAGCTTTCTTT. The variable domain in full, with the rest retrieved from reference TRBV7-8 and TRBJ1-1, is GAGVSQSPRYKVAKRGQDVALRCDPISGHVSLFWYQQALGQGPEFLTYFQNEAQLDKSGLPSDRFFAERPEGSVSTLKIQRTQQEDSAVYLCASSLTPISSTEAFFGQGTRLTVV.

This chain joins TRBV5-1 and TRBJ2-3; TRBD2 is a possible D gene (6 bases). Per the germline V gene, CDR1 is SGHRS and CDR2 is YFSETQ. The CDR3 is 14 residues long. With 4 bases removed from V and 5 bases from J, the gap between germline ends came to 14 bases. The CDR3 coding sequence is TGCGCCAGCAGCCTGGGTGGGGGGATAGATACGCAGTATTTT. It is translated as CASSLGGGIDTQYF.

The rearrangement joins TRBV28 to TRBJ2-3, with 10 bases identical to TRBD2. J lost 3 bases, V lost 2 bases, and 8 bases had no gene match. Germline V gene lookup returns CDR1 MDHEN and CDR2 SYDVKM. The CDR3 has 17 residues. The CDR3 nucleotides read TGTGCCAGCAGTTTAAAACGGCCGGGACTAGCGACAGATACGCAGTATTTT. Amino acid sequence: CASSLKRPGLATDTQYF. Together with reference TRBV28 and TRBJ2-3, the CDR3 gives the full variable domain: DVKVTQSSRYLVKRTGEKVFLECVQDMDHENMFWYRQDPGLGLRLIYFSYDVKMKEKGDIPEGYSVSREKKERFSLILESASTNQTSMYLCASSLKRPGLATDTQYFGPGTRLTVL.

The rearrangement joins TRBV1 to TRBJ1-1. TRBV1 is assigned pseudogene status. The CDR3 has 12 residues. In DNA, the CDR3 is TGCACCAGCAGCCAAGAACCGGCTGAAGCTTTCTTT. Protein sequence: CTSSQEPAEAFF.

Here the CDR3 reads CASSESSGLFTDTQYF. The CDR3 nucleotides are TGTGCCAGCAGTGAATCCAGCGGGCTGTTCACAGATACGCAGTATTTT. The V and J genes are TRBV6-1 and TRBJ2-3; TRBD2 is a possible D gene (6 bases). V gave up 2 bases and J gave up 2 bases, with 14 bases separating them. Germline CDR1 is MNHNS and CDR2 is SASEGT. The CDR3 length is 16 residues.

The V call is TRBV20-1, the J call TRBJ2-5, with a tentative D call TRBD1 (5 bases). This CDR3 is 11 amino acids long. Germline values: CDR1 DFQATT, CDR2 SNEGSKA (reference sequence). The V end was cut by 6 bases, the J end by 7 bases, with 12 bases between. This chain's CDR3 is CSARQTGTQYF. CDR3 coding DNA: TGCAGTGCCCGACAGACGGGGACCCAGTACTTC.

This sequence joins TRBV10-1 and TRBJ2-5, with a possible D match to TRBD2 (6 bases). The V gene lost 1 base and the J gene lost 2 bases, with 8 bases spanning the gap. The CDR3 is 14 residues long. Germline V gene data show CDR1 as WNHNN and CDR2 as SYGVQD (reference sequence). The CDR3 nucleotides read TGCGCCAGCAGTGAGTACGGAGGGCAAGAGACCCAGTACTTC. It encodes CASSEYGGQETQYF.

This clone was recorded once. The genes are TRBV10-2 and TRBJ1-2, with 7 nucleotides matching TRBD1. There are 15 residues in the CDR3. CDR1 and CDR2 (germline): WSHSY, SAAADI. Losses at the gene ends were 1 base for V and 3 bases for J; bases not matched to a gene: 5. The CDR3 loop is CASSEWDTGDYGYTF. CDR3 coding DNA: TGCGCCAGCAGTGAGTGGGACACAGGGGACTATGGCTACACCTTC.

The chain uses TRBV28 and TRBJ1-1, with 7 bases that match TRBD1. V gave up 7 bases and J gave up 1 base; unmatched junction bases: 9. Germline CDR1 is MDHEN and CDR2 is SYDVKM. The CDR3 length is 15 residues. The DNA of the CDR3 is TGTGCCAGCAACCTTGATGAGGGGGCGAACACTGAAGCTTTCTTT. It translates to CASNLDEGANTEAFF.

V and J are TRBV6-5 and TRBJ1-1; D gene uncertain. V lost 0 bases and J lost 0, with 11 bases in between. Germline CDR1 and CDR2: MNHEY and SVGAGI. The CDR3 has 16 amino acids. The CDR3 region is CASSYSAGWMNTEAFF. CDR3 DNA: TGTGCCAGCAGTTACTCGGCAGGTTGGATGAACACTGAAGCTTTCTTT.

The chain recombines TRBV7-6 with TRBJ2-1; the match to TRBD2 covers 10 bases. The V gene end was trimmed by 4 bases and the J gene end by 4 bases; junction bases not matched to a gene: 10. CDR1 and CDR2 from the germline V gene are SGHVS and FNYEAQ. The CDR3 is 17 amino acids. The CDR3 DNA reads TGTGCCAGCAGCTCTACCACCCCTAGCGGGGGATACAATGAGCAGTTCTTC. The encoded protein is CASSSTTPSGGYNEQFF. The entire variable domain, with the rest obtained from reference TRBV7-6 and TRBJ2-1, is as follows: GAGVSQSPRYKVTKRGQDVALRCDPISGHVSLYWYRQALGQGPEFLTYFNYEAQQDKSGLPNDRFSAERPEGSISTLTIQRTEQRDSAMYRCASSSTTPSGGYNEQFFGPGTRLTVL.

CDR3 coding DNA: TGTGCCAGCAGCCCATATGAGGGTTTCCCTGAAGCTTTCTTT. Amino acids: CASSPYEGFPEAFF. The chain links TRBV28 to TRBJ1-1, with D unresolved. Germline V lookup: CDR1 MDHEN, CDR2 SYDVKM. The length of the CDR3 is 14 residues. The V and J ends lost 6 bases and 6 bases respectively, with 17 bases between them.

This chain links TRBV4-2 with TRBJ1-1; no clear D. V gave up 2 bases and J gave up 5 bases, with 3 bases separating them. Per germline, CDR1 LGHNA and CDR2 YNFKEQ. CDR3 size: 11 residues. The CDR3 here is CASSQQTEAFF. For the CDR3, the DNA is TGTGCCAGCAGCCAACAGACTGAAGCTTTCTTT.

V usage is TRBV9 and J usage is TRBJ2-1; 7 bases line up with TRBD2. Germline CDR1 reads SGDLS; CDR2 reads YYNGEE. V shed 0 bases, J shed 2 bases, and the junction held 2 bases outside the gene matches. The CDR3 is made up of 15 amino acids. CDR3 DNA sequence: TGTGCCAGCAGCGTAGGGCTAGCGGCCTACAATGAGCAGTTCTTC. Amino acid sequence: CASSVGLAAYNEQFF.

Only one count was recorded for this clone. V is TRBV6-4 and J is TRBJ2-7, with a tentative D call TRBD1 (5 bases). Germline V gives CDR1 MRHNA, CDR2 SNTAGT. V was pared by 6 bases and J by 1 base, with 10 bases between. This CDR3 comprises 13 residues. CDR3 sequence (DNA): TGTGCCAGCAGGTCGACAGATTCCTACGAGCAGTACTTC. This translates into CASRSTDSYEQYF.

The chain carries TRBV10-3 and TRBJ1-6; D perhaps matches TRBD1 (5 bases). Deletions cut 5 bases from V and 5 bases from J, with 13 bases between. The germline CDR1 and CDR2 sequences are ENHRY and SYGVKD. This CDR3 has 15 residues. CDR3 sequence reads: CAISPLGGNNSPLHF. CDR3 sequence (DNA): TGTGCCATCAGTCCTTTGGGGGGAAATAATTCACCCCTCCACTTT.

This sequence joins TRBV4-2 and TRBJ1-1; D is uncertain. CDR1 is LGHNA and CDR2 is YNFKEQ in the germline V gene. V lost 1 base and J lost 8, with 11 bases in between. The CDR3 has 13 amino acids. The CDR3 coding sequence is TGTGCCAGCAGCCAAGTTGGAGGGAGCGAAGCTTTCTTT. It specifies CASSQVGGSEAFF.

V usage is TRBV6-5 and J usage is TRBJ1-2; D gene ambiguous. CDR3 length: 13 amino acids. Germline CDR1 is MNHEY and CDR2 is SVGAGI. V gave up 5 bases and J gave up 4 bases, with 11 bases separating them. The CDR3 sequence: CASSLSEGYGYTF. The CDR3 DNA reads TGTGCCAGCAGTCTATCCGAGGGCTATGGCTACACCTTC.